This TCR beta chain was obtained from a study of T-cell memory formation after mild COVID-19. This clonotype turned up a few times. The CDR3 spans 15 residues. CDR1 and CDR2 (germline): SNHLY, FYNNEI. V lost 9 bases, J lost 0 bases, and 8 bases stayed unmatched. Each CDR3 protein gets one entry after TCRdb re-called the 5' RACE reads with MiXCR. Of a few hundred thousand distinct CDR3 sequences listed, 16% are singletons. Sequencing input: PBMCs or a T cell subset sorted from them (not recorded which). This clonotype originated in a man between 18 and 35 years old who had mild COVID-19 (a few samples of this study predate the infection). Cell type and time point are not known. This chain links TRBV2 with TRBJ2-1, with 7 nucleotides matching TRBD2. This CDR3 reads CASRGGSLSYNEQFF. In DNA, the CDR3 is TGTGCCAGTAGGGGAGGGAGTCTCTCCTACAATGAGCAGTTCTTC.